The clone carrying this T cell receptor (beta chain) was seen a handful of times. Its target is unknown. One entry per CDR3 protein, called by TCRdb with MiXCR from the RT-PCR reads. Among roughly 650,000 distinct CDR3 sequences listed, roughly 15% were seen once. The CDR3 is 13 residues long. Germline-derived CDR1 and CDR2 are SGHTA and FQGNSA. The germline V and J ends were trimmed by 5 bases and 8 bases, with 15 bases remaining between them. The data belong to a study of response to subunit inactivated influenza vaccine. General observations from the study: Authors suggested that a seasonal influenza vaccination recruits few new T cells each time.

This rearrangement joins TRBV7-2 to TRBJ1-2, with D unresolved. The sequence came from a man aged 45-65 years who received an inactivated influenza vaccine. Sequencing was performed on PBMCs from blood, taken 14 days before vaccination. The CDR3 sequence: CASSPRSLGGYTF. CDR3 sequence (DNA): TGTGCCAGCAGCCCTCGGTCCCTCGGGGGCTACACCTTC.